This T cell receptor beta chain is drawn from a study of identical twins. CDR1 is MNHEY, CDR2 SMNVEV, per germline (reference sequence). With 9 bases clipped from V and 5 bases from J, the junction kept 5 bases outside the gene matches. The CDR3 consists of 13 residues. Only healthy Caucasians were included as donors. TCRdb re-called the 5' RACE reads through MiXCR, storing one row per CDR3 protein. Here the sample spans about 280,000 distinct CDR3 sequences, around 8.8% being singletons. This clonotype was counted many times. These records were also assigned to another study, of yellow fever vaccine responses in identical twins.

What was sequenced was memory (CD45RO+) T cells sorted from blood. The V and J genes are TRBV27 and TRBJ1-5; TRBD1 agrees at 9 bases. This clonotype was sampled from a woman aged 18-35 years in good health. CDR3 coding DNA: TGTGCCAGGAAACGGGACAGGGATCAGCCCCAGCATTTT. Its protein is CARKRDRDQPQHF.